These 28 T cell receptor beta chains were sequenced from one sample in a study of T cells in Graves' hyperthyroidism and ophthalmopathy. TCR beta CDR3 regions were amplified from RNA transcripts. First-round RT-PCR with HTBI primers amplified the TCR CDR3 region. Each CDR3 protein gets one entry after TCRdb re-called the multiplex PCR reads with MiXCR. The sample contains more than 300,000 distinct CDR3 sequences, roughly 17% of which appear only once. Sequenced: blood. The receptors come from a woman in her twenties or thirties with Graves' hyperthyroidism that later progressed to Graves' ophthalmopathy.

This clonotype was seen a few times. CDR3 nucleotide sequence: TGCAGCGTTGAAGATCCGGACAGAGAAGATGAAAAACTGTTTTTT. This codes for CSVEDPDREDEKLFF. The chain is built from TRBV29-1 and TRBJ1-4, with D possibly TRBD1 on 6 matching bases. The CDR3 runs to 15 residues. Germline V gene data show CDR1 as SQVTM and CDR2 as ANQGSEA. V lost 0 bases, J lost 6 bases, and 14 bases lay in between. Full variable domain (rest looked up from reference TRBV29-1 and TRBJ1-4): SAVISQKPSRDICQRGTSLTIQCQVDSQVTMMFWYRQQPGQSLTLIATANQGSEATYESGFVIDKFPISRPNLTFSTLTVSNMSPEDSSIYLCSVEDPDREDEKLFFGSGTQLSVL.

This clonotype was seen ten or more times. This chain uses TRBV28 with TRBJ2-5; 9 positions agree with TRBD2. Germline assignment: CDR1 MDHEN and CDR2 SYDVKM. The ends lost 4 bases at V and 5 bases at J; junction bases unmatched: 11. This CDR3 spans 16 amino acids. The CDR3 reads CASSSVEAGGWETQYF. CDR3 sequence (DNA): TGTGCCAGCAGTTCCGTCGAAGCGGGAGGTTGGGAGACCCAGTACTTC. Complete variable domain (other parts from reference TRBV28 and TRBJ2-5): DVKVTQSSRYLVKRTGEKVFLECVQDMDHENMFWYRQDPGLGLRLIYFSYDVKMKEKGDIPEGYSVSREKKERFSLILESASTNQTSMYLCASSSVEAGGWETQYFGPGTRLLVL.

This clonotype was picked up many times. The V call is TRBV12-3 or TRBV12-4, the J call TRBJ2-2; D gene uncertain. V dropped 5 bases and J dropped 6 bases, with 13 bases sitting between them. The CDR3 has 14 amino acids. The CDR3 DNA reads TGTGCCAGCAGTGATAGCAATATCCCCGGGGAGCTGTTTTTT. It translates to CASSDSNIPGELFF.

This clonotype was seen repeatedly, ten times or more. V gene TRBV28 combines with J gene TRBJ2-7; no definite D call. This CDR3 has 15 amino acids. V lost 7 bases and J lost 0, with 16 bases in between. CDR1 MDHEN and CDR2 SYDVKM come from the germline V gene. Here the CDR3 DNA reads TGTGCCAGCACTCCGTCGGGCCTAACCTCCTACGAGCAGTACTTC. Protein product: CASTPSGLTSYEQYF. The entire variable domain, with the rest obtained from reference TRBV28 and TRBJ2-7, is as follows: DVKVTQSSRYLVKRTGEKVFLECVQDMDHENMFWYRQDPGLGLRLIYFSYDVKMKEKGDIPEGYSVSREKKERFSLILESASTNQTSMYLCASTPSGLTSYEQYFGPGTRLTVT.

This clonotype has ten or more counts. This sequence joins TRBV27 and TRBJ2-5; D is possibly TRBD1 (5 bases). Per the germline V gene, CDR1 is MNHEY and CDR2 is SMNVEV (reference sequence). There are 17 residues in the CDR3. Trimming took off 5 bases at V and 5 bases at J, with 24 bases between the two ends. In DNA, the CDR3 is TGTGCCAGCAGTCCTCCTCGACAGTCTATCGCGTGGGAGACCCAGTACTTC. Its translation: CASSPPRQSIAWETQYF.

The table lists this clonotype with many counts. The CDR3 sequence: CASSYSGTSGREQYF. CDR3 nucleotide sequence: TGCGCCAGCAGCTACTCCGGGACTAGCGGGAGAGAGCAGTACTTC. V is TRBV5-1 and J is TRBJ2-7; 14 bases map to TRBD2. The length of the CDR3 is 15 residues. The ends lost 3 bases at V and 7 bases at J; junction bases unmatched: 6. Germline CDR1 is SGHRS and CDR2 is YFSETQ.

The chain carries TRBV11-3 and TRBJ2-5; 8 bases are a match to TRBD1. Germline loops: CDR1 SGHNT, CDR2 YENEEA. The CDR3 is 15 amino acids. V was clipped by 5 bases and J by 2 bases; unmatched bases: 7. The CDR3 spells CASSRGQGLQETQYF. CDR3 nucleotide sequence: TGTGCCAGCAGCCGAGGACAGGGCCTTCAAGAGACCCAGTACTTC.

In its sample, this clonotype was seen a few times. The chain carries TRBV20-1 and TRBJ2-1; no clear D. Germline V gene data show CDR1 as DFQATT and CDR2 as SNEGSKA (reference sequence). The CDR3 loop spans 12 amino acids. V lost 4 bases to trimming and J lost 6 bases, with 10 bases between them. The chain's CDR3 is CSAIRIGNEQFF. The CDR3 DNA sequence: TGCAGTGCTATTCGAATCGGCAATGAGCAGTTCTTC.

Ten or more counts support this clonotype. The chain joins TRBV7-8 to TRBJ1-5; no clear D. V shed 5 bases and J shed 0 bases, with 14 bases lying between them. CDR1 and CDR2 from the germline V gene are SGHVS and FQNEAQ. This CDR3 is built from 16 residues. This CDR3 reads CASSPRRVDSNQPQHF. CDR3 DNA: TGTGCCAGCAGCCCCCGGCGGGTGGATAGCAATCAGCCCCAGCATTTT. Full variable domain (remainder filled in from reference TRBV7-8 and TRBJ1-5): GAGVSQSPRYKVAKRGQDVALRCDPISGHVSLFWYQQALGQGPEFLTYFQNEAQLDKSGLPSDRFFAERPEGSVSTLKIQRTQQEDSAVYLCASSPRRVDSNQPQHFGDGTRLSIL.

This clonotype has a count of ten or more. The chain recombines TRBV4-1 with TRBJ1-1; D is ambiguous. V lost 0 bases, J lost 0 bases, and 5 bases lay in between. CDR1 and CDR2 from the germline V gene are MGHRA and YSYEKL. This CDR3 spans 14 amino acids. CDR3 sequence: CASSQDSMNTEAFF. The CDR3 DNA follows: TGCGCCAGCAGCCAAGACAGCATGAACACTGAAGCTTTCTTT.

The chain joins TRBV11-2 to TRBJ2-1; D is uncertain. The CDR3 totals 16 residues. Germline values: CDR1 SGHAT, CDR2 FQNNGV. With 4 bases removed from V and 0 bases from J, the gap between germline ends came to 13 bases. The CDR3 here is CASSSRIDISYNEQFF. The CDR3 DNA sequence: TGTGCCAGCAGCTCCCGAATTGACATCTCCTACAATGAGCAGTTCTTC.

The CDR3 nucleotides read TGTGCCAGCAGCCCCGAGGCGGGCTTGAACACTGAAGCTTTCTTT. Protein product: CASSPEAGLNTEAFF. The J gene is TRBJ1-1, the V gene TRBV7-9; D uncertain. CDR1 and CDR2 from the germline V gene are SEHNR and FQNEAQ (reference sequence). V lost 5 bases and J 0 bases, leaving 13 bases between the germline ends. The CDR3 spans 15 residues. The full variable domain, its missing parts supplied by reference TRBV7-9 and TRBJ1-1, is DTGVSQNPRHKITKRGQNVTFRCDPISEHNRLYWYRQTLGQGPEFLTYFQNEAQLEKSRLLSDRFSAERPKGSFSTLEIQRTEQGDSAMYLCASSPEAGLNTEAFFGQGTRLTVV.

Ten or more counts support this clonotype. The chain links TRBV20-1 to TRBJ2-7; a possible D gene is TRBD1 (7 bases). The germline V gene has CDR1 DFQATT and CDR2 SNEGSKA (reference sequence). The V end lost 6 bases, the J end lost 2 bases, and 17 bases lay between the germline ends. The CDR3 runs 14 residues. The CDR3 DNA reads TGCAGTGCCAGGGGGGCATTAATTCCCTACGAGCAGTACTTC. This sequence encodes CSARGALIPYEQYF.

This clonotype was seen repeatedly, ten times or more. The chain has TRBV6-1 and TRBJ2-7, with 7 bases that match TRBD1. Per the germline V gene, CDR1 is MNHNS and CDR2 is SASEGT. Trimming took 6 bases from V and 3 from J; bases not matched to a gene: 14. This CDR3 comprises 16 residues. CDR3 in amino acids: CASRGNYGQEHYEQYF. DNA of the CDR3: TGTGCCAGCAGGGGAAATTACGGACAGGAGCACTACGAGCAGTACTTC.

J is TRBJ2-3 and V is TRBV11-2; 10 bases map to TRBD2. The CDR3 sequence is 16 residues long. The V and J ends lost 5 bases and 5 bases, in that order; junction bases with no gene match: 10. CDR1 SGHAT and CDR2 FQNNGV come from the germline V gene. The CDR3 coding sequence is TGTGCCAGCAGCCCTAGGACTAGCGGACCCCAAGATACGCAGTATTTT. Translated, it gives CASSPRTSGPQDTQYF.

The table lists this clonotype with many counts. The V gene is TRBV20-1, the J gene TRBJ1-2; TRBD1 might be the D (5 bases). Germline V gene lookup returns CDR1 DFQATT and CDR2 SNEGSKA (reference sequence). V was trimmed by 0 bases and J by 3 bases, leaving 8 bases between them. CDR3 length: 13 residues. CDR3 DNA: TGCAGTGCTAGAGATCGGGACTACTATGGCTACACCTTC. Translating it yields CSARDRDYYGYTF.

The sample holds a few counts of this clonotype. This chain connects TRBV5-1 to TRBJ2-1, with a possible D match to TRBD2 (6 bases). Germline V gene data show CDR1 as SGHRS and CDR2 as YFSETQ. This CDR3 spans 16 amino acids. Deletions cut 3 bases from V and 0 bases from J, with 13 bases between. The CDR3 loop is CASSSGLLSSYNEQFF. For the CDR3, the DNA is TGCGCCAGCAGCTCAGGACTATTAAGCTCCTACAATGAGCAGTTCTTC.

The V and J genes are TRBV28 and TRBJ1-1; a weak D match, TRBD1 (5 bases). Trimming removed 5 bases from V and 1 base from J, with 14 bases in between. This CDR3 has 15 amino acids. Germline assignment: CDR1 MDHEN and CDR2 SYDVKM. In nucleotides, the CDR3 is TGTGCCAGCAGTGCGGGACTCCCAGAGAACACTGAAGCTTTCTTT. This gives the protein CASSAGLPENTEAFF.

Here the CDR3 reads CASSPLIDSGPGGNTIYF. The DNA for the CDR3 is TGTGCCAGCAGCCCCTTAATCGATTCAGGGCCAGGAGGAAACACCATATATTTT. The rearrangement joins TRBV3-1 to TRBJ1-3; a possible D gene is TRBD1 (5 bases). Germline-derived CDR1 and CDR2 are LGHDT and YNNKEL (reference sequence). The length of the CDR3 is 18 residues. With 4 bases removed from V and 4 bases from J, the gap between germline ends came to 23 bases.

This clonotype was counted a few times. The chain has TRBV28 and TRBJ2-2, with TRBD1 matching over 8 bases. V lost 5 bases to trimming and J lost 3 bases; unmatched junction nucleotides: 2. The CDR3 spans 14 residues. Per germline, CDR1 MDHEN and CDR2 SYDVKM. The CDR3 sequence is CASSLQGDTGELFF. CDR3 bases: TGTGCCAGCAGTCTACAGGGGGACACCGGGGAGCTGTTTTTT.

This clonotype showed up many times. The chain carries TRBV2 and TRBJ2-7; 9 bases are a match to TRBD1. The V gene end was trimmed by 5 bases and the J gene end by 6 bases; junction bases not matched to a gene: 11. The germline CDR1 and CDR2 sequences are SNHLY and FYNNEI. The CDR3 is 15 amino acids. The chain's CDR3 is CASSQEGQGISEQYF. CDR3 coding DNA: TGTGCCAGCAGTCAAGAGGGACAGGGCATCTCCGAGCAGTACTTC.

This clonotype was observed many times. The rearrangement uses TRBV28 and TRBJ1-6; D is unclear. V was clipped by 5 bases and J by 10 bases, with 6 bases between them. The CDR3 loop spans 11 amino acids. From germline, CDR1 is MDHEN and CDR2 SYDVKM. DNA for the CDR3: TGTGCCAGCAGTAGGGTCTCACCCCTCCACTTT. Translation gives CASSRVSPLHF. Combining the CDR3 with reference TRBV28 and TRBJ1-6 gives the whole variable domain DVKVTQSSRYLVKRTGEKVFLECVQDMDHENMFWYRQDPGLGLRLIYFSYDVKMKEKGDIPEGYSVSREKKERFSLILESASTNQTSMYLCASSRVSPLHFGNGTRLTVT.

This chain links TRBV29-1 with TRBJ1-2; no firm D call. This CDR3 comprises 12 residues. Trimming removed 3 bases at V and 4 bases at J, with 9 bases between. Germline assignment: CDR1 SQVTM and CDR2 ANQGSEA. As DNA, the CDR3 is TGCAGCGTTGAGCCGCTATCCTATGGCTACACCTTC. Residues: CSVEPLSYGYTF.

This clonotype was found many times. In DNA form, the CDR3 reads TGTGCCAGCAGTTTCTCCGGGCCAAGTCTGGCGGGCTACACCTTC. It encodes CASSFSGPSLAGYTF. The chain is built from TRBV12-3 or TRBV12-4 and TRBJ1-2; the D is unclear. The CDR3 is 15 residues long. Trimming removed 3 bases from V and 8 bases from J, with 19 bases in between.

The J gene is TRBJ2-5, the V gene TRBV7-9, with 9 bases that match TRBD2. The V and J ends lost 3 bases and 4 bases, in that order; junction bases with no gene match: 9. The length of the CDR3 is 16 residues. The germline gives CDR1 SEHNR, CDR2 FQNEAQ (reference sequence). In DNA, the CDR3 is TGTGCCAGCAGCTTGATTAGCGGGGGAGTACGAGAGACCCAGTACTTC. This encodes CASSLISGGVRETQYF.

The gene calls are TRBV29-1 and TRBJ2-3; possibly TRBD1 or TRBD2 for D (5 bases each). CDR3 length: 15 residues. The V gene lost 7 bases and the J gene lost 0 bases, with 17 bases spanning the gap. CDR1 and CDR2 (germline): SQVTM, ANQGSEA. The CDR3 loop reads CSAKTGTASTDTQYF. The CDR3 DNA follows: TGCAGCGCAAAAACCGGGACGGCAAGCACAGATACGCAGTATTTT.

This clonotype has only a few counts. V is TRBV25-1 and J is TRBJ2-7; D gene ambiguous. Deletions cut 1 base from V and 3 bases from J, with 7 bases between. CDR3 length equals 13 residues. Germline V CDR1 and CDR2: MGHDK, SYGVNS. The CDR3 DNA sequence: TGTGCCAGCAGTGAATCGAACGGCTACGAGCAGTACTTC. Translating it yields CASSESNGYEQYF.

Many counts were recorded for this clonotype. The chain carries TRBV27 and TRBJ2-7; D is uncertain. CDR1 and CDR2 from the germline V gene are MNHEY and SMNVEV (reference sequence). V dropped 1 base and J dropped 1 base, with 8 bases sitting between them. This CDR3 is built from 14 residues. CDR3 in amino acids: CASSLWTGSYEQYF. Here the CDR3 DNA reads TGTGCCAGCAGTTTATGGACCGGTTCCTACGAGCAGTACTTC.